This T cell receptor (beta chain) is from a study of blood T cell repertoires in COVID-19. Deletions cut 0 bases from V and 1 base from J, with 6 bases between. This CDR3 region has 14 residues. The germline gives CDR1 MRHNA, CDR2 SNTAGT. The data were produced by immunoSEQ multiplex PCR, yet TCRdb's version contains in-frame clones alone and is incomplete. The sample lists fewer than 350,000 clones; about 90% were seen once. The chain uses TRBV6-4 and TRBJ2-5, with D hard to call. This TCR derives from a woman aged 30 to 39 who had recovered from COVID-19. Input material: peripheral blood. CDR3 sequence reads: CASSDSPGQETQYF. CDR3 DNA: TGTGCCAGCAGTGACTCGCCGGGCCAAGAGACCCAGTACTTC.